Below are 14 T cell receptor beta chains sequenced from a single sample in a study of PD-L1 blockade in urothelial cancer. Sequenced by immunoSEQ multiplex PCR; TCRdb stores in-frame clones only, minus some. There are about 30,000 clones in the sample; about 87% occur only once, and approximately 4% lies in the top ten. The specimen was PBMCs, collected around atezolizumab (anti-PD-L1) treatment. The receptor source for this set is a man aged 45-65 years with urothelial cancer.

The chain has TRBV12-5 and TRBJ2-7; D is unresolved. Germline CDR1 reads LGHNT; CDR2 reads FRNRAP. The CDR3 has 13 amino acids. Trimming removed 5 bases from V and 5 bases from J, with 13 bases in between. The chain's CDR3 is CASGLGVQDEQYF. In nucleotides, the CDR3 is TGTGCTAGTGGTCTGGGCGTTCAGGACGAGCAGTACTTC.

This chain joins TRBV28 and TRBJ1-3, with D possibly TRBD1 on 5 matching bases. Germline-derived CDR1 and CDR2 are MDHEN and SYDVKM. This CDR3 comprises 15 residues. V was shortened by 2 bases and J by 4 bases, with 12 bases between the two germline ends. The CDR3 region has the DNA TGTGCCAGCAGTTTAGCAGGGCCGCAAGGAAACACCATATATTTT. Its translation is CASSLAGPQGNTIYF.

This clone appeared a few times. This chain joins TRBV10-2 and TRBJ2-7; D perhaps matches TRBD2 (6 bases). V lost 0 bases, J lost 3 bases, and 18 bases lay in between. From germline, CDR1 is WSHSY and CDR2 SAAADI. The CDR3 runs 17 residues. CDR3: CASSESGVGSGNYEQYF. In DNA form, the CDR3 reads TGCGCCAGCAGTGAGTCTGGAGTTGGTAGCGGCAACTACGAGCAGTACTTC.

This chain uses TRBV7-2 with TRBJ2-3, with TRBD2 as a possible D gene (7 bases). Germline lookup yields CDR1 SGHTA and CDR2 FQGNSA. V was cut by 1 base and J by 3 bases, with 23 bases left in between. The CDR3 sequence is 19 residues long. The DNA of the CDR3 is TGTGCCAGCAGCTTAGGGTCCCGGAGGAGGCGGGGGCCAACAGATACGCAGTATTTT. Translation: CASSLGSRRRRGPTDTQYF.

The V call is TRBV18, the J call TRBJ1-2; 9 bases agree with TRBD1. The length of the CDR3 is 15 residues. The germline V gene has CDR1 KGHSH and CDR2 LQKENI. J gave up 8 bases and V 3 bases, and 10 bases lay outside the gene matches. As DNA, the CDR3 is TGTGCCAGCTCACCGGTCGATACAGGGGGCTGGGGCTACACCTTC. This translates into CASSPVDTGGWGYTF.

This chain uses TRBV5-6 with TRBJ2-7; TRBD1 might be the D (5 bases). Trimming pared 0 bases from V and 4 bases from J, leaving 11 bases between. This CDR3 comprises 14 residues. Per germline, CDR1 SGHDT and CDR2 YYEEEE. CDR3 in amino acids: CASSLDSGQYEQYF. In DNA, the CDR3 is TGTGCCAGCAGCTTGGACTCAGGGCAGTACGAGCAGTACTTC.

The gene calls are TRBV5-4 and TRBJ2-1, with TRBD2 matching 13 bases. The ends lost 6 bases at V and 5 bases at J; junction bases unmatched: 14. The CDR3 sequence is 18 residues long. Germline CDR1 and CDR2: SGHNT and YYREEE (reference sequence). CDR3 loop: CASKKGLAGEGAHNEQFF. In nucleotides, the CDR3 is TGTGCCAGCAAAAAAGGACTAGCGGGAGAGGGGGCCCACAATGAGCAGTTCTTC.

The DNA of the CDR3 is TGTGCCAGCAGCCCATGGGGACTAGCGGGGCAACGTGATACGCAGTATTTT. This codes for CASSPWGLAGQRDTQYF. The chain uses TRBV7-2 and TRBJ2-3; 13 nucleotides align to TRBD2. Germline CDR1 is SGHTA and CDR2 is FQGNSA. The CDR3 sequence is 17 residues long. Trimming took 5 bases from V and 6 from J; bases not matched to a gene: 11.

The chain couples TRBV7-9 to TRBJ1-5; unclear D gene. The CDR3 totals 13 residues. Germline loops: CDR1 SEHNR, CDR2 FQNEAQ (reference sequence). V lost 1 base to trimming and J lost 7 bases, with 8 bases between them. CDR3: CASSLGGPQPQHF. CDR3 DNA: TGTGCCAGCAGCTTAGGTGGCCCGCAGCCCCAGCATTTT.

The V gene is TRBV21-1, the J gene TRBJ1-5; TRBD1, the table's D call, was not compared with the DNA. TRBV21-1 counts as a pseudogene. The CDR3 contains 15 residues. This CDR3 is CASSKGRAPNQPQHF. CDR3 sequence (DNA): TGTGCCAGCAGCAAGGGCAGGGCCCCCAATCAGCCCCAGCATTTT.

The rearrangement joins TRBV7-6 to TRBJ2-7; D may be TRBD1 (7 bases). From germline, CDR1 is SGHVS and CDR2 FNYEAQ. This CDR3 spans 15 amino acids. The V end lost 5 bases, the J end lost 2 bases, and 16 bases lay between the germline ends. In DNA, the CDR3 is TGTGCCAGCAGCCTACATGGGGGGACAGCCTACGAGCAGTACTTC. This gives the protein CASSLHGGTAYEQYF. The variable domain in full, with the rest retrieved from reference TRBV7-6 and TRBJ2-7, is GAGVSQSPRYKVTKRGQDVALRCDPISGHVSLYWYRQALGQGPEFLTYFNYEAQQDKSGLPNDRFSAERPEGSISTLTIQRTEQRDSAMYRCASSLHGGTAYEQYFGPGTRLTVT.

This chain uses TRBV5-1 with TRBJ2-3; the D gene is possibly TRBD2 (6 bases). Germline CDR1 and CDR2: SGHRS and YFSETQ. The V and J ends lost 5 bases and 0 bases respectively, with 10 bases between them. This CDR3 comprises 14 residues. The CDR3 loop is CASRTRHSTDTQYF. CDR3 nucleotides: TGCGCCAGCAGGACTAGGCATAGCACAGATACGCAGTATTTT.

This clone was seen once. CDR3 DNA: TGTGCCAGCAGCCAAGAGGGACAGTCCAATCAGCCCCAGCATTTT. Translated, it gives CASSQEGQSNQPQHF. The V gene is TRBV4-2, the J gene TRBJ1-5, with 7 bases identical to TRBD1. Germline V lookup: CDR1 LGHNA, CDR2 YNFKEQ. The CDR3 extends over 15 amino acids. Losses at the gene ends were 0 bases for V and 3 bases for J; bases not matched to a gene: 2.

This rearrangement joins TRBV5-6 to TRBJ2-5, with a tentative D call TRBD1 (6 bases). The germline V gene has CDR1 SGHDT and CDR2 YYEEEE. This CDR3 contains 17 residues. V shed 4 bases and J shed 1 base, with 20 bases lying between them. The CDR3: CASSPPSLTGLQETQYF. CDR3 sequence (DNA): TGTGCCAGCAGCCCCCCCAGTCTGACAGGTCTCCAAGAGACCCAGTACTTC.